This TCR beta chain was recovered during a study of T cells after yellow fever vaccination. MiXCR was run by TCRdb on the 5' RACE reads, yielding one entry per CDR3 protein. The table lists some 350,000 distinct CDR3 sequences, around 4.1% of them singletons. The CDR3 runs 15 residues. Losses at the gene ends were 7 bases for V and 1 base for J; bases not matched to a gene: 7. Germline CDR1 and CDR2: SGHRS and YFSETQ. In its sample, this clonotype was seen a few times. The clonotype was recovered from a young man who received the YFV17D yellow fever vaccine. The material was PBMCs, obtained 5 days after the yellow fever booster vaccination. The genes are TRBV5-1 and TRBJ2-3; 9 bases are a match to TRBD1. The DNA for the CDR3 is TGCGCCAGCGCCATGACAGGGGGAGGCACAGATACGCAGTATTTT. Translation gives CASAMTGGGTDTQYF.